Shown below are 26 T cell receptor beta chains from a single sample sequenced in a study of control samples from healthy donors and cancer patients. The protocol was immunoSEQ multiplex PCR, while the TCRdb copy is restricted to in-frame clones and leaves out a portion. The data contain approximately 92,000 clones, over 85% of them singletons. The specimen sequenced was blood. The receptor set was obtained from a woman aged 25 to 39 in good health.

Here the CDR3 reads CASSSDRGASEAFF. The CDR3 region has the DNA TGCGCCAGCAGTTCTGACAGGGGAGCTTCTGAAGCTTTCTTT. The chain carries TRBV5-1 and TRBJ1-1; 8 bases are shared with TRBD1. J lost 6 bases, V lost 5 bases, and 9 bases had no gene match. Germline-derived CDR1 and CDR2 are SGHRS and YFSETQ. There are 14 residues in the CDR3. Complete variable domain (other parts from reference TRBV5-1 and TRBJ1-1): KAGVTQTPRYLIKTRGQQVTLSCSPISGHRSVSWYQQTPGQGLQFLFEYFSETQRNKGNFPGRFSGRQFSNSRSEMNVSTLELGDSALYLCASSSDRGASEAFFGQGTRLTVV.

This chain links TRBV29-1 with TRBJ1-2; TRBD1 matches at 10 bases. The CDR3 is 16 residues long. With 5 bases clipped from V and 0 bases from J, the junction kept 9 bases outside the gene matches. Germline V gene lookup returns CDR1 SQVTM and CDR2 ANQGSEA. The CDR3 is CSVPSGQGTANYGYTF. DNA for the CDR3: TGCAGCGTTCCCTCGGGACAGGGGACCGCTAACTATGGCTACACCTTC.

The chain carries TRBV19 and TRBJ2-1; 12 nucleotides match TRBD2. The CDR3 has 14 amino acids. CDR1 LNHDA and CDR2 SQIVND come from the germline V gene (reference sequence). V trimming: 1 base; J trimming: 8 bases; junction bases outside the gene matches: 0. CDR3 amino acids: CASSIGLAGDEQFF. As DNA, the CDR3 is TGTGCCAGTAGTATAGGACTAGCGGGGGATGAGCAGTTCTTC.

The rearrangement links TRBV19 to TRBJ1-1; D remains unclear. Trimming took off 3 bases at V and 7 bases at J, with 15 bases between the two ends. The CDR3 spans 14 residues. The germline CDR1 and CDR2 sequences are LNHDA and SQIVND (reference sequence). The CDR3 DNA reads as TGTGCCAGTAGTATTAAGATAGGGTCGGTTGAAGCTTTCTTT. This encodes CASSIKIGSVEAFF.

The CDR3 loop is CASSKRTGPYEQYF. The CDR3 DNA reads as TGTGCCAGCAGCAAACGGACAGGGCCCTACGAGCAGTACTTC. This chain uses TRBV14 with TRBJ2-7; 8 nucleotides match TRBD1. After removal of 5 bases from V and 2 bases from J, the junction contained 5 bases not matched to a gene. This CDR3 has 14 amino acids. Germline CDR1 and CDR2: SGHDN and FVKESK.

This clone was detected a few times. This rearrangement joins TRBV6-4 to TRBJ2-3, with D maybe TRBD2 (5 bases). Germline V gives CDR1 MRHNA, CDR2 SNTAGT. Trimming took off 4 bases at V and 0 bases at J, with 5 bases between the two ends. The CDR3 is 13 residues long. CDR3 region: CASSGGSTDTQYF. In DNA, the CDR3 is TGTGCCAGCAGTGGCGGGAGCACAGATACGCAGTATTTT.

The chain joins TRBV6-5 to TRBJ2-1; D uncertain. The CDR3 length is 12 residues. The germline V gene has CDR1 MNHEY and CDR2 SVGAGI. The V end lost 3 bases, the J end lost 10 bases, and 10 bases lay between the germline ends. CDR3 residues: CASSYLTREQFF. CDR3 coding DNA: TGTGCCAGCAGTTATCTGACGCGGGAGCAGTTCTTC.

This chain connects TRBV18 to TRBJ1-4, with unresolved D. Deletions cut 5 bases from V and 3 bases from J, with 7 bases between. This CDR3 spans 13 amino acids. The germline gives CDR1 KGHSH, CDR2 LQKENI. The CDR3 loop is CASSLTSNEKLFF. CDR3 DNA sequence: TGTGCCAGCTCATTGACTTCTAATGAAAAACTGTTTTTT.

The genes are TRBV18 and TRBJ1-5; possibly TRBD1 for D (5 bases). Trimming shortened V by 3 bases and J by 5 bases, and 8 bases separated the two germline ends. This CDR3 region has 13 residues. Germline V gives CDR1 KGHSH, CDR2 LQKENI. CDR3: CASSPGTDQPQHF. CDR3 sequence (DNA): TGTGCCAGCTCACCTGGGACTGATCAGCCCCAGCATTTT.

This rearrangement joins TRBV28 to TRBJ2-7, with TRBD1 matching 9 bases. The CDR3 totals 14 residues. Trimming cost V 5 bases and J 4 bases; bases outside gene matches: 6. CDR1 is MDHEN, CDR2 SYDVKM, per germline. CDR3 nucleotides: TGTGCCAGCAGTGCCGGGACAGGGACTTACGAGCAGTACTTC. Translation gives CASSAGTGTYEQYF.

V usage is TRBV5-1 and J usage is TRBJ2-2, with D possibly being TRBD1 or TRBD2 (5 bases each). CDR1 SGHRS and CDR2 YFSETQ come from the germline V gene. V lost 7 bases, J lost 4 bases, and 20 bases lay in between. The CDR3 spans 16 residues. In DNA, the CDR3 is TGCGCCAGCCGGGACCCACTCATACTAATCACCGGGGAGCTGTTTTTT. As protein: CASRDPLILITGELFF.

The V call is TRBV28, the J call TRBJ1-1; TRBD1 is a possible D gene (5 bases). This CDR3 is 11 amino acids long. The ends were cut back, 6 bases at V and 5 bases at J, with 7 bases in the middle. Germline lookup yields CDR1 MDHEN and CDR2 SYDVKM. CDR3 sequence: CASRRGTEAFF. The CDR3 DNA reads TGTGCCAGCAGAAGGGGAACTGAAGCTTTCTTT.

The chain combines TRBV28 with TRBJ1-5; TRBD1 matches 9 bases. The V segment lost 6 bases and the J segment 6 bases; nucleotides outside the gene matches: 9. The CDR3 has 15 residues. Germline lookup yields CDR1 MDHEN and CDR2 SYDVKM. The CDR3 sequence: CASRDRGGRGQPQHF. For the CDR3, the DNA is TGTGCCAGCAGGGACAGGGGCGGCCGGGGTCAGCCCCAGCATTTT.

The chain recombines TRBV27 with TRBJ2-3; 7 bases line up with TRBD1. CDR3 length: 15 residues. Trimming cost V 6 bases and J 1 base; bases outside gene matches: 7. CDR1 and CDR2 (germline): MNHEY, SMNVEV (reference sequence). CDR3 DNA sequence: TGTGCCAGCAGAAGACAGGGTGGACGCACAGATACGCAGTATTTT. The encoded protein is CASRRQGGRTDTQYF.

This clone was picked up one time. V is TRBV5-6 and J is TRBJ1-1, with 8 bases aligning to TRBD1. J lost 6 bases, V lost 4 bases, and 8 bases had no gene match. The length of the CDR3 is 14 residues. Germline CDR1 and CDR2: SGHDT and YYEEEE. CDR3 loop: CASSRGTGGAEAFF. The CDR3 DNA is TGTGCCAGCAGCCGCGGGACAGGTGGGGCTGAAGCTTTCTTT. The whole variable domain, remainder taken from reference TRBV5-6 and TRBJ1-1, is DAGVTQSPTHLIKTRGQQVTLRCSPKSGHDTVSWYQQALGQGPQFIFQYYEEEERQRGNFPDRFSGHQFPNYSSELNVNALLLGDSALYLCASSRGTGGAEAFFGQGTRLTVV.

V usage is TRBV7-3 and J usage is TRBJ1-1; D perhaps matches TRBD1 (6 bases). Germline CDR1 is SGHTA and CDR2 is FQGTGA. This CDR3 has 13 residues. The ends were cut back, 3 bases at V and 8 bases at J, with 13 bases in the middle. The CDR3 here is CASSFWPGTEAFF. The CDR3 DNA reads TGTGCCAGCAGCTTCTGGCCCGGGACAGAAGCTTTCTTT.

The gene calls are TRBV25-1 and TRBJ1-6; no firm D call. The V gene lost 2 bases and the J gene lost 2 bases, with 10 bases spanning the gap. Germline V gives CDR1 MGHDK, CDR2 SYGVNS. The CDR3 is 16 amino acids. Written as DNA, the CDR3 is TGTGCCAGCAGTGAAACGGATGGACCCTATAATTCACCCCTCCACTTT. It is translated as CASSETDGPYNSPLHF.

The chain links TRBV18 to TRBJ2-1; D perhaps matches TRBD2 (5 bases). CDR1 is KGHSH, CDR2 LQKENI, per germline. The CDR3 is made up of 14 amino acids. V was pared by 6 bases and J by 8 bases, with 17 bases between. The CDR3 is CASSPFTSFDEQFF. The CDR3 nucleotides are TGTGCCAGCTCCCCTTTCACTAGTTTCGATGAGCAGTTCTTC.

The J gene is TRBJ2-7, the V gene TRBV25-1; 7 bases are shared with TRBD1. V was pared by 2 bases and J by 7 bases, with 8 bases of the junction left unmatched. This CDR3 has 14 residues. CDR1 and CDR2 from the germline V gene are MGHDK and SYGVNS. The CDR3 bases are TGTGCCAGCAGTGAAGAGCCGACAGGGCGAGAGCAGTACTTC. Its translation: CASSEEPTGREQYF.

J is TRBJ2-3 and V is TRBV14, with unresolved D. V was cut by 2 bases and J by 0 bases, with 15 bases left in between. Germline V CDR1 and CDR2: SGHDN, FVKESK. The CDR3 totals 17 residues. The CDR3 bases are TGTGCCAGCAGCCAATCGGTTTGGCAGACCAGCACAGATACGCAGTATTTT. Translated: CASSQSVWQTSTDTQYF.

The V gene is TRBV20-1, the J gene TRBJ1-2; 7 bases map to TRBD1. Germline assignment: CDR1 DFQATT and CDR2 SNEGSKA (reference sequence). This CDR3 is built from 14 residues. With 3 bases clipped from V and 7 bases from J, the junction kept 11 bases outside the gene matches. The CDR3 region has the DNA TGCAGTGCTAGTAGGCAGGGGGGTTTTTCTGGCTACACCTTC. It encodes CSASRQGGFSGYTF.

This clone has only one observation. V and J are TRBV2 and TRBJ1-6, with 8 nucleotides matching TRBD1. The CDR3 consists of 14 residues. Trimming took 6 bases from V and 10 from J; bases not matched to a gene: 8. Germline CDR1 is SNHLY and CDR2 is FYNNEI. CDR3 in DNA: TGTGCCAGCAGCCCCGACAGGGGTTGGTCACCCCTCCACTTT. Translation gives CASSPDRGWSPLHF.

The chain has TRBV2 and TRBJ1-5; D might be TRBD1 (5 bases). Germline V gene lookup returns CDR1 SNHLY and CDR2 FYNNEI. The V end was cut by 4 bases, the J end by 2 bases, with 6 bases between. The CDR3 has 13 amino acids. CDR3 DNA: TGTGCCAGCAGTGGGGGACGCAATCAGCCCCAGCATTTT. Protein product: CASSGGRNQPQHF.

The chain links TRBV24-1 to TRBJ1-5, with TRBD1 matching 8 bases. The junction had 10 bases not matched to a gene; V was cut back by 2 bases and J by 5 bases. Germline-derived CDR1 and CDR2 are KGHDR and SFDVKD. The CDR3 spans 17 residues. DNA of the CDR3: TGTGCCACCAGTGATTCCCTCAGACAGGGGACTGATCAGCCCCAGCATTTT. It specifies CATSDSLRQGTDQPQHF.

The rearrangement uses TRBV19 and TRBJ2-4; 14 bases line up with TRBD2. Germline CDR1 LNHDA, CDR2 SQIVND (reference sequence). V lost 0 bases, J lost 8 bases, and 3 bases stayed unmatched. This CDR3 contains 16 residues. Written as DNA, the CDR3 is TGTGCCAGTAGTATAGAAGGGACTAGCGGGGGACACATTCAGTACTTC. Translating gives CASSIEGTSGGHIQYF. The full variable domain, completed using reference TRBV19 and TRBJ2-4, is DGGITQSPKYLFRKEGQNVTLSCEQNLNHDAMYWYRQDPGQGLRLIYYSQIVNDFQKGDIAEGYSVSREKKESFPLTVTSAQKNPTAFYLCASSIEGTSGGHIQYFGAGTRLSVL.

V and J are TRBV4-1 and TRBJ2-3; the match to TRBD2 covers 8 bases. Trimming cost V 3 bases and J 1 base; bases outside gene matches: 6. Germline CDR1 and CDR2: MGHRA and YSYEKL. This CDR3 region has 16 residues. This CDR3 reads CASSHLTSGRTDTQYF. The DNA for the CDR3 is TGCGCCAGCAGCCACCTAACTAGCGGACGCACAGATACGCAGTATTTT.